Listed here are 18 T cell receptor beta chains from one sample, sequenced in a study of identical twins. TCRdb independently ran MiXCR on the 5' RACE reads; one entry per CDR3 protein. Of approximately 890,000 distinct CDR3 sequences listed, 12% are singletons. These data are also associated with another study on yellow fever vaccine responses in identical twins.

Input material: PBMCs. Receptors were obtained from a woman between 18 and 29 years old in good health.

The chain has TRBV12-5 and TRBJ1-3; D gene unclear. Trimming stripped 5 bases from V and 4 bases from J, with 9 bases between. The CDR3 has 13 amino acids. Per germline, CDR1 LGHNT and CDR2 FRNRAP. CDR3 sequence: CASGHPGGNTIYF. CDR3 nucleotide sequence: TGTGCTAGTGGTCACCCCGGAGGAAACACCATATATTTT. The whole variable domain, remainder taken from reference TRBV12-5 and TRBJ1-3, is DARVTQTPRHKVTEMGQEVTMRCQPILGHNTVFWYRQTMMQGLELLAYFRNRAPLDDSGMPKDRFSAEMPDATLATLKIQPSEPRDSAVYFCASGHPGGNTIYFGEGSWLTVV.

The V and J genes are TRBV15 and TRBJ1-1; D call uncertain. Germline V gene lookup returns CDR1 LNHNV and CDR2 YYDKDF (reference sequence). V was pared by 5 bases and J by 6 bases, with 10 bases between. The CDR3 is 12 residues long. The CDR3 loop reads CATSGSEAEAFF. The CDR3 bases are TGTGCCACCAGCGGCAGCGAGGCTGAAGCTTTCTTT.

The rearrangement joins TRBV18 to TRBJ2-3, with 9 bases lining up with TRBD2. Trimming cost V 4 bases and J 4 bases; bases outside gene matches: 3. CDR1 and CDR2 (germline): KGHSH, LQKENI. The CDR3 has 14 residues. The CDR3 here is CASSRGGASDTQYF. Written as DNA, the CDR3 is TGTGCCAGCTCACGCGGGGGGGCCTCAGATACGCAGTATTTT. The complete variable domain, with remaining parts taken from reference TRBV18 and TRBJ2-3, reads NAGVMQNPRHLVRRRGQEARLRCSPMKGHSHVYWYRQLPEEGLKFMVYLQKENIIDESGMPKERFSAEFPKEGPSILRIQQVVRGDSAAYFCASSRGGASDTQYFGPGTRLTVL.

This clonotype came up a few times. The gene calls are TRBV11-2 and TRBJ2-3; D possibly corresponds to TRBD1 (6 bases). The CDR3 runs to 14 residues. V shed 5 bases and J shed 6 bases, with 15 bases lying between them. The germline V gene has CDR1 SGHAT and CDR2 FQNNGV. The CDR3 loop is CASSMQGPRDTQYF. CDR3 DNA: TGTGCCAGCAGCATGCAGGGGCCGAGGGATACGCAGTATTTT.

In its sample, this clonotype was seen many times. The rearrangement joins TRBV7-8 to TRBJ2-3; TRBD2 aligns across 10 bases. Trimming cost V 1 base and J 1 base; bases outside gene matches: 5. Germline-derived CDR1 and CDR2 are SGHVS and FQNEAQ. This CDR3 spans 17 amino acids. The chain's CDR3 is CASSLDLLAGGTDTQYF. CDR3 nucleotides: TGTGCCAGCAGCTTAGACCTCCTAGCGGGGGGCACAGATACGCAGTATTTT. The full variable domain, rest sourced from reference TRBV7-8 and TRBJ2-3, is GAGVSQSPRYKVAKRGQDVALRCDPISGHVSLFWYQQALGQGPEFLTYFQNEAQLDKSGLPSDRFFAERPEGSVSTLKIQRTQQEDSAVYLCASSLDLLAGGTDTQYFGPGTRLTVL.

Written as DNA, the CDR3 is TGTGCCAGCAGCTTATCCGGGACGGTCTCCAGCAATCAGCCCCAGCATTTT. It is translated as CASSLSGTVSSNQPQHF. This sequence joins TRBV7-8 and TRBJ1-5, with a possible D match to TRBD1 (5 bases). Germline V CDR1 and CDR2: SGHVS, FQNEAQ. This CDR3 is 17 amino acids long. V shed 2 bases and J shed 1 base, with 15 bases lying between them.

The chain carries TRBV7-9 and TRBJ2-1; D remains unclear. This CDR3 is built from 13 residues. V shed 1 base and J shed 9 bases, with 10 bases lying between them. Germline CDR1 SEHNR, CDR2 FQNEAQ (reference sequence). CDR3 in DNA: TGTGCCAGCAGCTTAGACGTAGTGGCTGAGCAGTTCTTC. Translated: CASSLDVVAEQFF.

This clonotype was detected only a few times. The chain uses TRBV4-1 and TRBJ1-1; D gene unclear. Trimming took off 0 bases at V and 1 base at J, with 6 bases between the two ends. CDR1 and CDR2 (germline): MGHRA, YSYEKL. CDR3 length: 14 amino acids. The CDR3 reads CASSQDPPNTEAFF. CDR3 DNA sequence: TGCGCCAGCAGCCAAGATCCGCCGAACACTGAAGCTTTCTTT.

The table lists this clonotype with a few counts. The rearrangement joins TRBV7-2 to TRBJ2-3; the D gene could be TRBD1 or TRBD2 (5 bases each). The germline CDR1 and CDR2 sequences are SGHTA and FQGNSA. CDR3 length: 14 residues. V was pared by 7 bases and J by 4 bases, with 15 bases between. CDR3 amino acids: CASTSGAAPDTQYF. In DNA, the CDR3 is TGTGCCAGCACTTCCGGGGCAGCGCCAGATACGCAGTATTTT.

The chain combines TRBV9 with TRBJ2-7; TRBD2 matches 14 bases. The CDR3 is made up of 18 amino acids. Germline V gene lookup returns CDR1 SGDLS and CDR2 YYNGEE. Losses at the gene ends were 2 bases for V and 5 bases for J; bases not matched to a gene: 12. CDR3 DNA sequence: TGTGCCAGCAGCGTGTCGAGGGGGACTAGCGGGAGTAGGGACGAGCAGTACTTC. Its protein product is CASSVSRGTSGSRDEQYF. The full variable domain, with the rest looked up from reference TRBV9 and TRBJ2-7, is DSGVTQTPKHLITATGQRVTLRCSPRSGDLSVYWYQQSLDQGLQFLIQYYNGEERAKGNILERFSAQQFPDLHSELNLSSLELGDSALYFCASSVSRGTSGSRDEQYFGPGTRLTVT.

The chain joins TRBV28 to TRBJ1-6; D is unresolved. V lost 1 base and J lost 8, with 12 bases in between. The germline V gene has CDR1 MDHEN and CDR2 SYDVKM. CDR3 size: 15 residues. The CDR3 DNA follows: TGTGCCAGCAGTTTATTTTCCAGGAACGATTCACCCCTCCACTTT. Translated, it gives CASSLFSRNDSPLHF.

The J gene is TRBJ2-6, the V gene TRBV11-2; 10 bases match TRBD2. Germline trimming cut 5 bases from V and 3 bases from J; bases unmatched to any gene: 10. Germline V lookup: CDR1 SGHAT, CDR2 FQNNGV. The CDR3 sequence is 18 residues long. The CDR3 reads CASSPSAGGPVGANVLTF. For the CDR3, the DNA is TGTGCCAGCAGCCCCTCAGCGGGGGGGCCTGTTGGGGCCAACGTCCTGACTTTC. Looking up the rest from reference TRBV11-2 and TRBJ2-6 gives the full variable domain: EAGVAQSPRYKIIEKRQSVAFWCNPISGHATLYWYQQILGQGPKLLIQFQNNGVVDDSQLPKDRFSAERLKGVDSTLKIQPAKLEDSAVYLCASSPSAGGPVGANVLTFGAGSRLTVL.

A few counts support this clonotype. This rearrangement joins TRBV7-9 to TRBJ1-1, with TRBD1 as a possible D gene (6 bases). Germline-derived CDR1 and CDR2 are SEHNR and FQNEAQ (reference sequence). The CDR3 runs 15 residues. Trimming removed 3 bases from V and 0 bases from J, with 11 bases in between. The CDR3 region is CASSFGGTLNTEAFF. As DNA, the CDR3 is TGTGCCAGCAGCTTCGGCGGGACATTGAACACTGAAGCTTTCTTT.

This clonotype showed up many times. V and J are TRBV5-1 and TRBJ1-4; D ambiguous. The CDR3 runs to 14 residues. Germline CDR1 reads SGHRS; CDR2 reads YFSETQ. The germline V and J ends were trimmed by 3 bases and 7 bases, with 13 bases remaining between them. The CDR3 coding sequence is TGCGCCAGCAGCTCCCGGGCTACGACTGAAAAACTGTTTTTT. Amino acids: CASSSRATTEKLFF.

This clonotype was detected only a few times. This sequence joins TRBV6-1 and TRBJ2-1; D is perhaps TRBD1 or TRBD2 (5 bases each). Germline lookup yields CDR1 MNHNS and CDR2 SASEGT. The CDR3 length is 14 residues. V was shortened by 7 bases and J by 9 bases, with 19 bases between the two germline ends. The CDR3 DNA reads TGTGCCAGCAAATGGGACGGTCTAGTGGGTGAGCAGTTCTTC. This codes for CASKWDGLVGEQFF.

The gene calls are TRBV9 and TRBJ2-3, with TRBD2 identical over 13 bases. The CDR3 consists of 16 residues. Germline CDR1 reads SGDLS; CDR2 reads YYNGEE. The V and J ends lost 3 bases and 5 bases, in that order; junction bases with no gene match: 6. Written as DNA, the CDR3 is TGTGCCAGCAGCGCAGGACTAGCGGGAGTGGTAGATACGCAGTATTTT. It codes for CASSAGLAGVVDTQYF. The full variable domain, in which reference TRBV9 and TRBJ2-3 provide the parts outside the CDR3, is DSGVTQTPKHLITATGQRVTLRCSPRSGDLSVYWYQQSLDQGLQFLIQYYNGEERAKGNILERFSAQQFPDLHSELNLSSLELGDSALYFCASSAGLAGVVDTQYFGPGTRLTVL.

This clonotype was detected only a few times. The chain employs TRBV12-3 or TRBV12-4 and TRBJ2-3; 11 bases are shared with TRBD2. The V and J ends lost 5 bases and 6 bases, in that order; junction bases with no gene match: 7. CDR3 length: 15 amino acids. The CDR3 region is CASSTRTSGPDTQYF. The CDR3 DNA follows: TGTGCCAGCAGTACTCGGACTAGCGGGCCCGATACGCAGTATTTT.

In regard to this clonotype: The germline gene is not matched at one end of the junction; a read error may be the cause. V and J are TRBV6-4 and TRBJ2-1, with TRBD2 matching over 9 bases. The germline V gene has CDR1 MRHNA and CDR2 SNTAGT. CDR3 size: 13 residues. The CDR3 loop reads CASSDRVGTSLLF. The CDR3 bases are TGTGCCAGCAGTGACCGGGTTGGGACTAGCCTTCTCTTC.